This entry features one T cell receptor beta chain sequence. Its antigen remains unidentified. These data come from a study of T-cell memory formation after mild COVID-19. Overall study findings and caveats: CD8+ contracting clones occupied EMRA, while CD4+ ones occupied mainly CM and EM. Confirmation was lacking for SARS-CoV-2 specificity of second-wave clones that peaked on day 37.

Trimming pared 6 bases from V and 10 bases from J, leaving 10 bases between. The CDR3 length is 11 residues. In germline, CDR1 is SGHVS, CDR2 FQNEAQ. TCRdb reanalysed the 5' RACE reads using MiXCR and keeps one entry per CDR3 protein. The sample records about 400,000 distinct CDR3 sequences, about 15% being singletons. The J gene is TRBJ2-1, the V gene TRBV7-8; D is possibly TRBD1 (6 bases). The sample comprised PBMCs or a T cell subset sorted from them (not recorded which). This clonotype was obtained from a man aged 18 to 29 who had mild COVID-19 (a few samples of this study predate the infection). Cell type and time point are not known. The chain's CDR3 is CASSPGTEQFF. DNA for the CDR3: TGTGCCAGCAGTCCCGGGACAGAGCAGTTCTTC.